This T cell receptor (beta chain) derives from a study of cytomegalovirus exposure and HLA in healthy donors. Study findings and constraints: Despite most TCR sequences being rare, some public TCRs occurred in many donors. According to a subsequent analysis, TCR clusters from the first cohort were inclined to appear together in the 130 or so validation repertoires. The study flagged approximately 180 TCR beta chains as cytomegalovirus-associated.

The donors formed part of the approximately 130-subject validation cohort, distinct from the approximately 630-subject first cohort. As for this clone: Antigen unknown.

The repertoire was sequenced with immunoSEQ multiplex PCR; TCRdb's copy has only in-frame clones and lacks some. The sample records about 100,000 clones, roughly 95% being singletons. The germline V gene has CDR1 SGHRS and CDR2 YFSETQ. Trimming shortened V by 0 bases and J by 0 bases, and 10 bases separated the two germline ends. The CDR3 totals 15 residues. The sample taken for sequencing was PBMCs. The TCR was taken from a woman under 30 in good health and CMV-seronegative. V usage is TRBV5-1 and J usage is TRBJ2-7; D gene uncertain. CDR3 residues: CASSLGRGSSYEQYF. CDR3 coding DNA: TGCGCCAGCAGCTTGGGACGCGGCTCCTCCTACGAGCAGTACTTC.